This TCR beta chain came from a study of blood T cell repertoires in COVID-19. Study in general: In each case, the material was cDNA or gDNA derived from T cells, B-cell-depleted T cells, or PBMCs.

This clone was seen a handful of times. TCRdb's copy holds only in-frame clones and misses some; the assay was immunoSEQ multiplex PCR. The data hold approximately 220,000 clones, with around 82% observed a single time. This TCR was recovered from a woman aged 45-59 years who had been exposed to COVID-19. Material: PBMCs or T cells enriched from blood (not recorded which).

The CDR3 here is CASSPSNYGYTF. CDR3 nucleotides: TGTGCCAGCAGCCCTTCTAACTATGGCTACACCTTC. The chain is built from TRBV7-2 and TRBJ1-2, with D unresolved. The CDR3 has 12 amino acids. Per germline, CDR1 SGHTA and CDR2 FQGNSA. Trimming removed 5 bases from V and 0 bases from J, with 4 bases in between.